The present T cell receptor beta chain was sequenced within a study of shared clonotypes between healthy human individuals. Study overall: Every donor yielded three CD4 naive, three CD4 memory, two CD8 naive and one CD8 memory plate.

The length of the CDR3 is 12 residues. CDR1 and CDR2 from the germline V gene are MNHNS and SASEGT. The V end was cut by 8 bases, the J end by 2 bases, with 10 bases between. Study-level points and caveats: Sampling covered nothing but blood. Tissue TCR repertoires likely differ from those found in blood.

Remarks on this clone: The antigen remains undetermined.

The authors split each subset's genomic DNA evenly across several immunoSEQ plates. Measured with immunoSEQ multiplex PCR; TCRdb has only the in-frame clones, and not every one. The table includes 950,000 to 1,300,000 clones, about 70% detected once. The clonotype originates from a young man in good health. V gene TRBV6-1 combines with J gene TRBJ2-7, with a weak D call TRBD1 (6 bases). Sequencing was carried out using memory CD4+ T cells sorted from blood. This sample's subset: CD45RA-negative fraction. The chain's CDR3 is CASRRGTYEQYF. The CDR3 DNA sequence: TGTGCCAGCCGCAGGGGCACCTACGAGCAGTACTTC.